The present T cell receptor (beta chain) was sequenced within a study of blood T cell repertoires in COVID-19. Clinical history reported by participants formed the basis on which cohorts were assigned. Repertoires were generated with immunoSEQ multiplex PCR, while TCRdb's copy carries only in-frame clones and drops some. The sample lists 250,000 to 400,000 clones; about 92% were seen once. The clonotype comes from a man in his 60s who had recovered from COVID-19. Sequences were obtained from PBMCs or T cells enriched from blood (not recorded which).

CDR3 in DNA: TGTGCCAGCAGCTCAAGATCGACAAACTATGGCTACACCTTC. It codes for CASSSRSTNYGYTF. The chain combines TRBV6-5 with TRBJ1-2; D call uncertain. V was trimmed by 6 bases and J by 2 bases, leaving 13 bases between them. CDR3 size: 14 residues. Germline values: CDR1 MNHEY, CDR2 SVGAGI.